The TCR beta chain described here comes from a study of early T cells in non-severe SARS-CoV-2 infection. Looking at the study overall: With bulk RNA from unsorted whole blood as input, sequencing yielded unpaired chains. General study results and limits: Clonotype matching in VDJdb favored anti-spike CD8 responses and did not capture private and CD4 specificities.

Germline CDR1 is LGHNA and CDR2 is YSLEER. Germline trimming cut 5 bases from V and 11 bases from J; bases unmatched to any gene: 7. The CDR3 is 13 amino acids. This clonotype was counted at least ten times. Antigen: not known. Attachment of unique molecular identifiers to individual cDNA molecules was performed. A single record per CDR3 protein comes from TCRdb applying MiXCR to the 5' RACE reads. The sample carries some 49,000 distinct CDR3 sequences, 12% recorded once. Material for sequencing was whole blood. This chain connects TRBV4-3 to TRBJ2-4; TRBD1 aligns across 9 bases. This sequence originates from an adult who was a healthcare worker with PCR-confirmed SARS-CoV-2 infection or an uninfected control (not recorded which). The chain's CDR3 is CASSSGTGTVQYF. The CDR3 DNA reads as TGCGCCAGCAGCTCCGGGACAGGGACCGTTCAGTACTTC.